This TCR beta chain derives from a study of T cells in Graves' hyperthyroidism and ophthalmopathy. Many counts were recorded for this clonotype. Template material for amplifying TCR beta CDR3 regions consisted of RNA transcripts. The TCR CDR3 first-round RT-PCR relied on the HTBI primer set. TCRdb reprocessed the multiplex PCR reads via MiXCR and lists one record per CDR3 protein. The profile shows more than 500,000 distinct CDR3 sequences, over 12% of them singletons. CDR1 is MNHNS, CDR2 SASEGT, per germline. Trimming cost V 8 bases and J 3 bases, with 13 bases left between them. The CDR3 is made up of 13 amino acids. Diagnoses were established using clinical symptoms, serum thyroxine and TRAb, thyroid ultrasound and orbital computed tomography.

The sequenced material came from blood. The V gene is TRBV6-1, the J gene TRBJ1-1; no clear D gene. This TCR derives from a woman aged 40 to 50 with Graves' ophthalmopathy. In nucleotides, the CDR3 is TGTGCCAGCGTACGGGTCGTTGACACTGAAGCTTTCTTT. It yields the protein CASVRVVDTEAFF.